Below, 30 T cell receptor beta chains from the same sample are listed, as sequenced in a study of blood T cell repertoires in COVID-19. Profiling relied on immunoSEQ multiplex PCR, and the TCRdb table lists in-frame clones only, not all of them. The profile covers more than 200,000 clones, with around 90% appearing a single time and less than 3% taken by the ten largest. Sequencing was carried out using peripheral blood. The receptor set was obtained from a man aged 25 to 45 with COVID-19, enrolled during active disease.

The chain couples TRBV7-2 to TRBJ2-1; D is possibly TRBD1 (8 bases). The V gene lost 5 bases and the J gene lost 8 bases, with 16 bases spanning the gap. The germline V gene has CDR1 SGHTA and CDR2 FQGNSA. The CDR3 extends over 14 amino acids. CDR3 in amino acids: CASSQQQGGDEQFF. CDR3 in DNA: TGTGCCAGCAGCCAACAACAGGGGGGGGATGAGCAGTTCTTC.

The CDR3 sequence is CASRGQTNTEAFF. The DNA for the CDR3 is TGTGCCAGCAGGGGACAGACGAACACTGAAGCTTTCTTT. V usage is TRBV6-6 and J usage is TRBJ1-1, with 7 bases fitting TRBD1. The CDR3 is 13 amino acids. Looked up from germline, CDR1 is MNHNY and CDR2 is SVGAGI (reference sequence). V was clipped by 6 bases and J by 1 base; unmatched bases: 2.

V usage is TRBV7-2 and J usage is TRBJ1-5, with TRBD1 matching over 7 bases. This CDR3 has 16 amino acids. In germline, CDR1 is SGHTA, CDR2 FQGNSA. The V segment lost 2 bases and the J segment 1 base; nucleotides outside the gene matches: 5. This chain's CDR3 is CASSLRGGSSNQPQHF. The CDR3 region has the DNA TGTGCCAGCAGCTTACGAGGGGGCTCCAGCAATCAGCCCCAGCATTTT.

This rearrangement joins TRBV11-2 to TRBJ1-2, with TRBD1 matching 8 bases. There are 15 residues in the CDR3. With V trimmed by 1 base and J by 4 bases, 5 bases remained unmatched. The germline V gene encodes CDR1 SGHAT and CDR2 FQNNGV. The CDR3 sequence: CASSLGDRTFYGYTF. The CDR3, as DNA: TGTGCCAGCAGCTTAGGGGACAGGACTTTCTATGGCTACACCTTC.

The chain is built from TRBV7-3 and TRBJ2-2; the match to TRBD2 covers 11 bases. Germline lookup yields CDR1 SGHTA and CDR2 FQGTGA. The V and J ends lost 5 bases and 5 bases, in that order; junction bases with no gene match: 10. The CDR3 extends over 17 amino acids. CDR3 residues: CASSPLASGRTTGELFF. CDR3 in DNA: TGTGCCAGCAGCCCGCTGGCTAGCGGGAGGACAACCGGGGAGCTGTTTTTT.

V is TRBV7-2 and J is TRBJ2-2, with 10 bases aligning to TRBD2. This CDR3 spans 16 amino acids. CDR1 and CDR2 (germline): SGHTA, FQGNSA. V shed 4 bases, J shed 0 bases, and the junction held 2 bases outside the gene matches. The CDR3 sequence: CASSSLAGANTGELFF. CDR3 coding DNA: TGTGCCAGCAGCTCCCTAGCGGGGGCGAACACCGGGGAGCTGTTTTTT.

Comments on this clone: Different DNA sequences within this sample yield the same CDR3. V gene TRBV2 combines with J gene TRBJ1-1, with TRBD1 matching 8 bases. In germline, CDR1 is SNHLY, CDR2 FYNNEI. This CDR3 is 14 amino acids long. V trimming: 5 bases; J trimming: 0 bases; junction bases outside the gene matches: 2. This chain's CDR3 is CASSRQGLNTEAFF. CDR3 sequence (DNA): TGTGCCAGCAGTCGACAGGGGTTGAACACTGAAGCTTTCTTT.

This sequence joins TRBV9 and TRBJ2-7; a weak D match, TRBD1 (6 bases). The CDR3 has 16 residues. V was clipped by 4 bases and J by 0 bases, with 17 bases between them. CDR1 SGDLS and CDR2 YYNGEE come from the germline V gene. CDR3 coding DNA: TGTGCCAGCAGCCACGGTCCGGGGACAAACTCCTACGAGCAGTACTTC. Encoded protein: CASSHGPGTNSYEQYF. Filled out from reference TRBV9 and TRBJ2-7, the complete variable domain reads DSGVTQTPKHLITATGQRVTLRCSPRSGDLSVYWYQQSLDQGLQFLIQYYNGEERAKGNILERFSAQQFPDLHSELNLSSLELGDSALYFCASSHGPGTNSYEQYFGPGTRLTVT.

V usage is TRBV11-2 and J usage is TRBJ1-2; no clear D gene. The CDR3 spans 14 residues. Per germline, CDR1 SGHAT and CDR2 FQNNGV. Trimming took off 1 base at V and 7 bases at J, with 13 bases between the two ends. The CDR3 spells CASSLGFGESGYTF. The CDR3 nucleotides read TGTGCCAGCAGCTTAGGATTCGGTGAATCTGGCTACACCTTC.

The V gene is TRBV18, the J gene TRBJ2-3; TRBD2 aligns across 10 bases. V lost 5 bases, J lost 1 base, and 3 bases stayed unmatched. The CDR3 spans 15 residues. CDR1 and CDR2 from the germline V gene are KGHSH and LQKENI. Here the CDR3 DNA reads TGTGCCAGCTCAGGAGGACTAGCGGGCACAGATACGCAGTATTTT. The encoded protein is CASSGGLAGTDTQYF.

In its sample, this clone was seen a few times. The V call is TRBV18, the J call TRBJ2-5; 7 bases are a match to TRBD1. With 6 bases clipped from V and 2 bases from J, the junction kept 6 bases outside the gene matches. The CDR3 runs to 14 residues. Germline V gene sequence: CDR1 KGHSH, CDR2 LQKENI. CDR3: CASSPRTGQETQYF. The CDR3, as DNA: TGTGCCAGCTCCCCTCGGACAGGACAAGAGACCCAGTACTTC.

The chain links TRBV10-3 to TRBJ2-2; 9 bases fit TRBD1. CDR1 and CDR2 (germline): ENHRY, SYGVKD. The CDR3 loop spans 16 amino acids. The J segment lost 3 bases and the V segment lost 0 bases, leaving 2 bases of the junction unmatched. The CDR3 region has the DNA TGTGCCATCAGTGAGTCACAGGGGGCCCACACCGGGGAGCTGTTTTTT. Encoded protein: CAISESQGAHTGELFF.

V usage is TRBV15 and J usage is TRBJ1-5, with D maybe TRBD1 (5 bases). Per germline, CDR1 LNHNV and CDR2 YYDKDF (reference sequence). V gave up 0 bases and J gave up 5 bases, with 14 bases separating them. CDR3 length: 16 residues. The CDR3 reads CATSREGGRKDQPQHF. The CDR3 bases are TGTGCCACCAGCAGAGAGGGGGGAAGGAAGGATCAGCCCCAGCATTTT.

The genes are TRBV29-1 and TRBJ2-7; 10 nucleotides agree with TRBD1. The CDR3 loop spans 13 amino acids. Trimming cost V 5 bases and J 3 bases; bases outside gene matches: 4. Per the germline V gene, CDR1 is SQVTM and CDR2 is ANQGSEA. CDR3 coding DNA: TGCAGCGTTTCCGGGACAGGGGTCTACGAGCAGTACTTC. As protein: CSVSGTGVYEQYF.

The sample holds one count of this clone. For the CDR3, the DNA is TGTGCCAGCAGCCAGAGGGCTCAGGTTGGCTACACCTTC. Its protein is CASSQRAQVGYTF. The chain has TRBV7-2 and TRBJ1-2; D is unresolved. Between the trimmed V and J ends, which lost 5 bases and 7 bases, there was a span of 14 bases. The CDR3 consists of 13 residues. The V gene's germline CDR1 is SGHTA and CDR2 FQGNSA.

The chain couples TRBV2 to TRBJ1-3, with D hard to call. Trimming removed 4 bases from V and 0 bases from J, with 4 bases in between. Germline assignment: CDR1 SNHLY and CDR2 FYNNEI. This CDR3 is built from 13 residues. The CDR3 region has the DNA TGTGCCAGCAGTGGAGGCTCTGGAAACACCATATATTTT. Residues: CASSGGSGNTIYF.

The chain is built from TRBV27 and TRBJ1-2; 8 bases agree with TRBD1. CDR3 length equals 15 residues. The trim removed 0 bases at V and 2 bases at J, leaving 2 bases unmatched. Germline values: CDR1 MNHEY, CDR2 SMNVEV (reference sequence). CDR3 nucleotides: TGTGCCAGCAGTTTATCGGCAGGGGGCAACTATGGCTACACCTTC. This sequence encodes CASSLSAGGNYGYTF.

The chain employs TRBV9 and TRBJ1-2; possible D gene TRBD1, 5 bases. The CDR3 is made up of 13 amino acids. Looked up from germline, CDR1 is SGDLS and CDR2 is YYNGEE. V was cut by 0 bases and J by 8 bases, with 11 bases left in between. CDR3 amino acids: CASSVGEGAGYTF. As DNA, the CDR3 is TGTGCCAGCAGCGTAGGGGAAGGGGCGGGCTACACCTTC.

The V and J genes are TRBV10-3 and TRBJ2-3, with 8 bases lining up with TRBD2. This CDR3 has 15 residues. Germline CDR1 ENHRY, CDR2 SYGVKD. The J segment lost 6 bases and the V segment lost 2 bases, leaving 7 bases of the junction unmatched. CDR3 residues: CAISEDGRARDTQYF. The DNA for the CDR3 is TGTGCCATCAGTGAGGACGGGAGGGCCAGGGATACGCAGTATTTT.

V and J are TRBV7-3 and TRBJ1-1; no firm D call. CDR1 and CDR2 (germline): SGHTA, FQGTGA. The CDR3 loop spans 13 amino acids. The V end lost 5 bases, the J end lost 3 bases, and 10 bases lay between the germline ends. CDR3 DNA sequence: TGTGCCAGCAGCACCGACAAGGACACTGAAGCTTTCTTT. This codes for CASSTDKDTEAFF.

The rearrangement links TRBV4-3 to TRBJ1-2; the D is unclear. The CDR3 consists of 16 residues. In germline, CDR1 is LGHNA, CDR2 YSLEER. V lost 0 bases and J lost 4, with 15 bases in between. CDR3 sequence: CASSQDGVDGVYGYTF. The CDR3 DNA follows: TGCGCCAGCAGCCAAGACGGGGTGGACGGAGTCTATGGCTACACCTTC.

This clone has only one observation. The rearrangement joins TRBV28 to TRBJ1-4; 7 positions match TRBD1. The CDR3 is 15 amino acids. Germline CDR1 MDHEN, CDR2 SYDVKM. Trimming cost V 7 bases and J 0 bases; bases outside gene matches: 5. This chain's CDR3 is CASNGQAATNEKLFF. As DNA, the CDR3 is TGTGCCAGCAACGGACAGGCTGCAACTAATGAAAAACTGTTTTTT.

The V and J genes are TRBV10-2 and TRBJ1-5; 8 bases align to TRBD1. Germline assignment: CDR1 WSHSY and CDR2 SAAADI. The trim removed 6 bases at V and 0 bases at J, leaving 10 bases unmatched. CDR3 length: 17 residues. CDR3 sequence: CASSRGRGDNSNQPQHF. CDR3 DNA: TGCGCCAGCAGCAGGGGGCGCGGGGACAATAGCAATCAGCCCCAGCATTTT.

The genes are TRBV19 and TRBJ1-1, with D unresolved. This CDR3 region has 14 residues. Germline-derived CDR1 and CDR2 are LNHDA and SQIVND (reference sequence). V was cut by 2 bases and J by 3 bases, with 10 bases left in between. The CDR3 DNA follows: TGTGCCAGTAGTATAAGTTCGAGTCACACTGAAGCTTTCTTT. Its protein is CASSISSSHTEAFF.

This chain joins TRBV6-2 or TRBV6-3 and TRBJ2-1; D is perhaps TRBD1 (5 bases). In germline, CDR1 is MNHEY, CDR2 SVGEGT. This CDR3 spans 14 amino acids. V was cut by 5 bases and J by 5 bases, with 13 bases left in between. The CDR3 is CASSRSDTNNEQFF. The CDR3 nucleotides are TGTGCCAGCAGTCGATCGGACACCAACAATGAGCAGTTCTTC.

The genes are TRBV6-5 and TRBJ1-2, with 10 bases fitting TRBD1. This CDR3 region has 13 residues. Losses at the gene ends were 9 bases for V and 7 bases for J; bases not matched to a gene: 8. The V gene's germline CDR1 is MNHEY and CDR2 SVGAGI. The CDR3 coding sequence is TGTGCCAGTCTGCCGGGACAGGGGACTGGCTACACCTTC. Translating gives CASLPGQGTGYTF.

V and J are TRBV3-1 (or the pseudogene TRBV3-2) and TRBJ2-1, with 9 bases fitting TRBD2. V lost 2 bases and J lost 3; bases outside the gene matches: 5. CDR1 is LGHDT and CDR2 is YNNKEL in the germline V gene (reference sequence). There are 16 residues in the CDR3. CDR3 residues: CASSQISGGLYNEQFF. DNA of the CDR3: TGTGCCAGCAGCCAAATTAGCGGGGGACTCTACAATGAGCAGTTCTTC.

CDR3 in DNA: TGTGCCAGCAGCCAAACAGGGGGAGGTAGCGAGCAGTACTTC. Protein product: CASSQTGGGSEQYF. The J gene is TRBJ2-7, the V gene TRBV7-9; 8 bases align to TRBD1. The germline V gene encodes CDR1 SEHNR and CDR2 FQNEAQ (reference sequence). After removal of 5 bases from V and 6 bases from J, the junction contained 9 bases not matched to a gene. The CDR3 runs 14 residues.

This chain links TRBV28 with TRBJ1-2, with TRBD1 matching 7 bases. CDR3 length: 15 residues. Germline CDR1 is MDHEN and CDR2 is SYDVKM. The J segment lost 0 bases and the V segment lost 3 bases, leaving 4 bases of the junction unmatched. CDR3 region: CASSFPGTANYGYTF. CDR3 nucleotides: TGTGCCAGCAGTTTCCCCGGGACAGCTAACTATGGCTACACCTTC.

This clone appeared a single time. The chain uses TRBV27 and TRBJ2-3, with 10 bases identical to TRBD2. This CDR3 has 15 residues. J was trimmed by 5 bases and V by 6 bases; bases with no gene match: 8. Looked up from germline, CDR1 is MNHEY and CDR2 is SMNVEV (reference sequence). CDR3 sequence: CASRRWLAGEDTQYF. The CDR3 DNA follows: TGTGCCAGCAGGAGGTGGCTAGCGGGAGAAGATACGCAGTATTTT.